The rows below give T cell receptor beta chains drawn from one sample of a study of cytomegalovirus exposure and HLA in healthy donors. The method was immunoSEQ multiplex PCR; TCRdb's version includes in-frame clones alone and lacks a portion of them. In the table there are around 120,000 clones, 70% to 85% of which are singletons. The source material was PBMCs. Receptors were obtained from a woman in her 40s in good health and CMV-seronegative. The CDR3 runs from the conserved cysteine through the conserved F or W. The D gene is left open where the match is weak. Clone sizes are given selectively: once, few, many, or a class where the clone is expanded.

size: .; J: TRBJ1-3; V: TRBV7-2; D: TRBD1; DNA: TGTGCCAGCAGCGTGGGACAGGGAAACACCATATATTTT; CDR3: CASSVGQGNTIYF
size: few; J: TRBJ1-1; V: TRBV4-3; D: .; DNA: TGCGCCAGCAGCCAAGAGCGGGCGTCTGAAGCTTTCTTT; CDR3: CASSQERASEAFF
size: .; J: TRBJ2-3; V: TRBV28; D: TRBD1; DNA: TGTGCCAGCAATCTATGGACAGGGAGCACAGATACGCAGTATTTT; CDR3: CASNLWTGSTDTQYF
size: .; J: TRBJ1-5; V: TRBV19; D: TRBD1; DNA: TGTGCCAGTAGTCGGACAGGGTATCAGCCCCAGCATTTT; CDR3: CASSRTGYQPQHF
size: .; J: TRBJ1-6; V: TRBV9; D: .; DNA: TGTGCCAGCAGCCCCGGACTGGGCAGCTCCTATAATTCACCCCTCCACTTT; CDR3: CASSPGLGSSYNSPLHF
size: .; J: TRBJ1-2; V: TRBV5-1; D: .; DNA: TGCGCCAGCAGCTCCATGTGGGGGGAGAAGGACTATGGCTACACCTTC; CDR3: CASSSMWGEKDYGYTF
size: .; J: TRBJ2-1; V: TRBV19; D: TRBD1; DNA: TGTGCCAGTAGTCATGACAGGGAGATTTACAATGAGCAGTTCTTC; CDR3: CASSHDREIYNEQFF
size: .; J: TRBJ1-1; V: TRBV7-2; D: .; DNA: TGTGCCAGCAGCTTAACTTTGAACACTGAAGCTTTCTTT; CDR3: CASSLTLNTEAFF
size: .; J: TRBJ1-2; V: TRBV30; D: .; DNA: TGTGCCTGGGTATCGAAAGGCGCGGGGGGCTACACCTTC; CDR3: CAWVSKGAGGYTF
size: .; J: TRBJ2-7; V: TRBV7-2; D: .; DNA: TGTGCCAGCAGCTCCTTGGGCGGGGCATACGAGCAGTACTTC; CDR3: CASSSLGGAYEQYF
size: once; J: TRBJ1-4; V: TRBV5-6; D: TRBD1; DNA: TGTGCCAGCAGCTTTAGTACAGGGGGCAATGAAAAACTGTTTTTT; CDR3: CASSFSTGGNEKLFF
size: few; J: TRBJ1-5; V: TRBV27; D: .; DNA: TGTGCCAGCAGTTTCAGGGGCAATCAGCCCCAGCATTTT; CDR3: CASSFRGNQPQHF
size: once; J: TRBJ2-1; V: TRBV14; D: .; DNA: TGTGCCAGCAGCCAAGTGCGGGACAATGAGCAGTTCTTC; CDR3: CASSQVRDNEQFF
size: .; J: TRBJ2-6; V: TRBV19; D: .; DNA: TGTGCCAGTAGTATGGGGGGCTCTGGGGCCAACGTCCTGACTTTC; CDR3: CASSMGGSGANVLTF
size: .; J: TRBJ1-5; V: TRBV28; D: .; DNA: TGTGCCAGCACCATCCGCGGGAGGGGCGGTCAGCCCCAGCATTTT; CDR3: CASTIRGRGGQPQHF
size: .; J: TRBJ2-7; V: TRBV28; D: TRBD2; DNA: TGTGCCAGCAGCCGGACTAGCGGGGGGGCGAGGGAGCAGTACTTC; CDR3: CASSRTSGGAREQYF
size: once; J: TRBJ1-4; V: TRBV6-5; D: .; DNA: TGTGCCAGCAGTTACGCGGGGGGCACTAATGAAAAACTGTTTTTT; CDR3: CASSYAGGTNEKLFF
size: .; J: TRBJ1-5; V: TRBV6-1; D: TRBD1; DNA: TGTGCCAGCAGTAGGGACAGTCTTATGAATCAGCCCCAGCATTTT; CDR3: CASSRDSLMNQPQHF
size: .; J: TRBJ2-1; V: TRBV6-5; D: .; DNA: TGTGCCAGCAGTGCCCATGACACGATCTACAATGAGCAGTTCTTC; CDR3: CASSAHDTIYNEQFF
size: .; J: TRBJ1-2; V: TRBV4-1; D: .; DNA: TGCGCCAGCAGCCAAGATCTTTCGAGCATCTATGGCTACACCTTC; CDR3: CASSQDLSSIYGYTF
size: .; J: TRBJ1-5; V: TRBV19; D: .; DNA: TGTGCCAGTAGTATCTCTCTAGACAGCCAGCCCCAGCATTTT; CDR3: CASSISLDSQPQHF
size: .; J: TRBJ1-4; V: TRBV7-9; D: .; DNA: TGTGCCAGCAGCTTACAGGGCATAGGGAAACTGTTTTTT; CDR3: CASSLQGIGKLFF
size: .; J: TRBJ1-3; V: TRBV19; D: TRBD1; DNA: TGTGCCAGTAGTTCCTTCCAGGGACAGGGGAGAAGAAACACCATATATTTT; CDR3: CASSSFQGQGRRNTIYF
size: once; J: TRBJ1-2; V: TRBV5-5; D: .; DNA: TGTGCCACAAACGGGGGACTATACGGCTACACCTTC; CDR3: CATNGGLYGYTF
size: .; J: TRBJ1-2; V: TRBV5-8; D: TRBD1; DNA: TGTGCCAGCACTCAGGGGGCCTATGGCTACACCTTC; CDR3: CASTQGAYGYTF
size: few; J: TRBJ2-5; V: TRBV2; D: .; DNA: TGTGCCAGCAGTCCCCAGGCGGGTCGCCAGTACTTC; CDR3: CASSPQAGRQYF
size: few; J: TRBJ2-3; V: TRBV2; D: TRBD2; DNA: TGTGCCAGCAGAGGTACGAGCGGGGGGACCACAGATACGCAGTATTTT; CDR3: CASRGTSGGTTDTQYF
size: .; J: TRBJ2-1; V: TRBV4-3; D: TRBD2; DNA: TGCGCCAGCAGCGGACGACTAGCGGGGGACTACAATGAGCAGTTCTTC; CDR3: CASSGRLAGDYNEQFF
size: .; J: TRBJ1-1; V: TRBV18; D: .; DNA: TGTGCCAGCTCACCACCGTCGGGAGAGAACACTGAAGCTTTCTTT; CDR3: CASSPPSGENTEAFF
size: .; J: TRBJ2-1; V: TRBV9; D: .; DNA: TGTGCCAGCAACGGTTTAGGGAGCTCCTACAATGAGCAGTTCTTC; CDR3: CASNGLGSSYNEQFF
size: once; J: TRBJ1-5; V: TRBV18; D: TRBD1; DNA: TGTGCCAGCTCACCACCGGGACAGGAGCAATATCAGCCCCAGCATTTT; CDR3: CASSPPGQEQYQPQHF
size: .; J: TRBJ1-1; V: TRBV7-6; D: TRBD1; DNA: TGTGCCAGCAGCCCCCGGACAGGGCTGAACACTGAAGCTTTCTTT; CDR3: CASSPRTGLNTEAFF
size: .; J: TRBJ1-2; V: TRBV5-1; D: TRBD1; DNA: TGCGCCAGCAGCAAGGACAGGGGGTTCCGCGGCTACACCTTC; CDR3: CASSKDRGFRGYTF
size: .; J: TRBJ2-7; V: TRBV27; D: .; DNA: TGTGCCAGCCGGGAGCCTACTGGCTACGAGCAGTACTTC; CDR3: CASREPTGYEQYF
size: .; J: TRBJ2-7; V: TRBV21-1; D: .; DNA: TGTGCCAGCAGCAAAGGTTGGCGGATTCCGTACTTC; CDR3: CASSKGWRIPYF
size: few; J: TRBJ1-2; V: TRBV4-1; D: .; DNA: TGCGCCAGCAGCCAAGCCAGCGGCTATGGCTACACCTTC; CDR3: CASSQASGYGYTF
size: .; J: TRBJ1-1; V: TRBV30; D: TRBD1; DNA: TGTGCCTGGGACAGGGGGCAGCGGAACACTGAAGCTTTCTTT; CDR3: CAWDRGQRNTEAFF